The rows below give T cell receptor beta chains drawn from one sample of a study of beta chain features in type 1 diabetes. The method was immunoSEQ multiplex PCR; TCRdb's version includes in-frame clones alone and lacks a portion of them. The table has 300,000 to 350,000 clones, 9.3% seen once. The sequenced sample consisted of central memory CD4+ T cells from blood. The receptors shown here come from a man aged 25-45 years with type 1 diabetes. The CDR3 runs from the conserved cysteine through the conserved F or W. The order of the fields is V gene, J gene, D gene, CDR3 length, clone size, CDR3 DNA, CDR3 protein. D genes are given only for firm matches. Size tells how often a clone was seen (once, few, many) or the class of an expanded clone, and some rows leave it out.

>TRBV2|TRBJ2-6|.|11|.
TGTGCCAGCACCCCGTCAGACGTCCTGACTTTC
CASTPSDVLTF
>TRBV7-9|TRBJ2-7|TRBD2|15|.
TGTGCCAGCAGCTTAGGAAGCGGGGGCTCCTACGAGCAGTACTTC
CASSLGSGGSYEQYF
>TRBV19|TRBJ2-6|.|15|few
TGTGCCAGTAGTGGAGACAGCTCTGGGGCCAACGTCCTGACTTTC
CASSGDSSGANVLTF
>TRBV9|TRBJ2-3|.|16|many
TGTGCCAGCAGTGAAATGGGGGTGGCCCACACAGATACGCAGTATTTT
CASSEMGVAHTDTQYF
>TRBV7-2|TRBJ2-1|.|12|few
TGTGCCAGCAGCTTACCCTACGGCGAGCAGTTCTTC
CASSLPYGEQFF
>TRBV6-6|TRBJ1-5|.|14|many
TGTGCCAGCAGTTCCCAAATTAGCAATCAGCCCCAGCATTTT
CASSSQISNQPQHF
>TRBV10-3|TRBJ2-1|TRBD2|14|.
TGTGCCATCAGTACTAGCGGGAGTTCGAATGAGCAGTTCTTC
CAISTSGSSNEQFF
>TRBV13|TRBJ2-2|.|11|.
TGTGCCAGCAGCTTAAGCGGGGAGCTGTTTTTT
CASSLSGELFF
>TRBV30|TRBJ1-1|.|13|.
TGTGCCGGTTCTCGGGGGATGAACACTGAAGCTTTCTTT
CAGSRGMNTEAFF
>TRBV9|TRBJ2-1|.|15|few
TGTGCCAGCAGCGTAGCGGGGATGAGTGACAATGAGCAGTTCTTC
CASSVAGMSDNEQFF
>TRBV28|TRBJ2-5|.|15|.
TGTGCCAGCAGTTCTCCCCGGGGGGCCCGAGAGACCCAGTACTTC
CASSSPRGARETQYF
>TRBV28|TRBJ2-1|.|15|few
TGTGCCAGCAGTTCCACTCGGGGGTTAGTCAATGAGCAGTTCTTC
CASSSTRGLVNEQFF
>TRBV5-1|TRBJ2-5|.|15|.
TGCGCCAGCAGCAGCGGGACAAGAGAGTCGGAGACCCAGTACTTC
CASSSGTRESETQYF
>TRBV19|TRBJ2-3|TRBD2|14|.
TGTGCCAGTAGTCAGGGACTACCCACAGATACGCAGTATTTT
CASSQGLPTDTQYF
>TRBV7-9|TRBJ1-1|.|13|few
TGTGCCAGCAGCTTCTCAGTGAACACTGAAGCTTTCTTT
CASSFSVNTEAFF
>TRBV27|TRBJ2-7|.|9|.
TGTGCCACCTGTTTCGAGCAGTACTTC
CATCFEQYF
>TRBV14|TRBJ2-1|.|11|few
TGTGCCAGCAGCCAAGGGAGTGAGCAGTTCTTC
CASSQGSEQFF
>TRBV14|TRBJ2-5|TRBD2|15|few
TGTGCCAGCAGCCCCGGAGCGGGGGGAAGAGAGACCCAGTACTTC
CASSPGAGGRETQYF
>TRBV30|TRBJ1-3|.|12|few
TGTGCCTGGAGTAGCTCTGGAAACACCATATATTTT
CAWSSSGNTIYF
>TRBV29-1|TRBJ1-3|.|14|few
TGCAGCGTTGAAGATAGAGGCTCTGGAAACACCATATATTTT
CSVEDRGSGNTIYF
>TRBV7-2|TRBJ2-7|TRBD2|14|.
TGTGCCAGCAGCTTTGAGCGGGGGGGCTACGAGCAGTACTTC
CASSFERGGYEQYF
>TRBV19|TRBJ2-5|.|15|few
TGTGCCAGTAGTCGAGGGGGGGCCCCGCAAGAGACCCAGTACTTC
CASSRGGAPQETQYF
>TRBV5-1|TRBJ2-3|.|12|.
TGCGCCAGCAGCTCCGGGACAGATACGCAGTATTTT
CASSSGTDTQYF
>TRBV5-1|TRBJ1-4|TRBD1|14|.
TGCGCCAGCAGCTCCGGGACAGAGAATGAAAAACTGTTTTTT
CASSSGTENEKLFF
>TRBV5-1|TRBJ2-2|.|13|few
TGCGCCAGCAGCTTGGGTAATACCGGGGAGCTGTTTTTT
CASSLGNTGELFF
>TRBV18|TRBJ2-3|TRBD1|18|few
TGTGCCAGCTCACCCCCGGGACAGGGGCCGGGTGGCACAGATACGCAGTATTTT
CASSPPGQGPGGTDTQYF
>TRBV27|TRBJ2-1|TRBD1|12|few
TGTGCCAGCCGACAGGGGCGGAATGAGCAGTTCTTC
CASRQGRNEQFF
>TRBV7-9|TRBJ2-7|TRBD1|14|few
TGTGCCAGCAGCCCGGGACAGGGAACCTACGAGCAGTACTTC
CASSPGQGTYEQYF
>TRBV28|TRBJ2-1|TRBD1|20|many
TGTGCCAGCAGCGCAAACAGGGGCTCCAAATGGGGCCACTCCTACAATGAGCAGTTCTTC
CASSANRGSKWGHSYNEQFF
>TRBV5-1|TRBJ2-5|TRBD2|14|.
TGCGCCAGCAGCTACGGGAGGACAAGAGAGACCCAGTACTTC
CASSYGRTRETQYF
>TRBV28|TRBJ1-1|TRBD1|15|few
TGTGCCAGCACCCCTTCCAGGGGGAGGTACACTGAAGCTTTCTTT
CASTPSRGRYTEAFF
>TRBV28|TRBJ1-2|.|14|few
TGTGCCAGCAGTCAGGACGGGGATTGGTCGAGCTACACCTTC
CASSQDGDWSSYTF
>TRBV4-3|TRBJ2-5|.|15|few
TGCGCCAGCAGCCAACGCTGGGGTTCCCAAGAGACCCAGTACTTC
CASSQRWGSQETQYF
>TRBV6-5|TRBJ2-5|.|13|.
TGTGCCAGCAGTCCGACATTGCAAGAGACCCAGTACTTC
CASSPTLQETQYF
>TRBV7-2|TRBJ2-1|.|14|few
TGTGCCAGCAGCTTAGCGGGGGTGGTGAATGAGCAGTTCTTC
CASSLAGVVNEQFF
>TRBV6-5|TRBJ1-6|TRBD1|16|.
TGTGCCAGCAGTTACTCTATTACAGGGGGCGGGACCCCCCTCCACTTT
CASSYSITGGGTPLHF
>TRBV29-1|TRBJ1-1|.|13|.
TGCAGCGCTAGAAGGCCACAAAACACTGAAGCTTTCTTT
CSARRPQNTEAFF
>TRBV4-1|TRBJ2-1|TRBD2|19|.
TGCGCCAGCAGCCAAGCCCACTCATTAGCGGGGGGCGCCTACAATGAGCAGTTCTTC
CASSQAHSLAGGAYNEQFF
>TRBV14|TRBJ2-1|TRBD2|11|many
TGTGCCAGCACTAGCGGGGTCGAGCAGTTCTTC
CASTSGVEQFF
>TRBV5-1|TRBJ2-7|TRBD1|16|.
TGCGCCAGCAGCTTGGGCGGGACAGGGCGGATTTACGAGCAGTACTTC
CASSLGGTGRIYEQYF
>TRBV7-9|TRBJ2-2|TRBD1|14|few
TGTGCCAGCAGCCTCGACAGGGCCCACGGGGAGCTGTTTTTT
CASSLDRAHGELFF
>TRBV5-4|TRBJ1-1|.|12|many
TGTGCCAGCAGCTTCGCTGGCACTGAAGCTTTCTTT
CASSFAGTEAFF